This TCR beta chain was identified in a study of monozygotic twins with inflammatory bowel disease. Study-level results: Relative clonotype sharing with others was diminished in IBD patients versus healthy twins, particularly with disease activity. No repertoire similarity difference was seen between concordant and discordant twins; power was possibly limited.

CDR3 length: 15 residues. The germline gives CDR1 SGHTA, CDR2 FQGTGA. With the 5' RACE reads reprocessed, TCRdb shows one record per CDR3 protein and no DNA. Its listing shows 400,000 to 500,000 distinct CDR3 sequences. With regard to this clonotype: Its antigen is not known.

The sample comprised blood. The rearrangement links TRBV7-3 to TRBJ2-1; TCRdb indicates TRBD2, and absent DNA this call remains unverified. The clonotype comes from a human donor with ulcerative colitis or Crohn's disease, or a healthy co-twin of an affected twin (not recorded which). CDR3 protein: CASSLSSGLYNEQFF. The full variable domain, completed using reference TRBV7-3 and TRBJ2-1, is GAGVSQTPSNKVTEKGKYVELRCDPISGHTALYWYRQSLGQGPEFLIYFQGTGAADDSGLPNDRFFAVRPEGSVSTLKIQRTERGDSAVYLCASSLSSGLYNEQFFGPGTRLTVL.